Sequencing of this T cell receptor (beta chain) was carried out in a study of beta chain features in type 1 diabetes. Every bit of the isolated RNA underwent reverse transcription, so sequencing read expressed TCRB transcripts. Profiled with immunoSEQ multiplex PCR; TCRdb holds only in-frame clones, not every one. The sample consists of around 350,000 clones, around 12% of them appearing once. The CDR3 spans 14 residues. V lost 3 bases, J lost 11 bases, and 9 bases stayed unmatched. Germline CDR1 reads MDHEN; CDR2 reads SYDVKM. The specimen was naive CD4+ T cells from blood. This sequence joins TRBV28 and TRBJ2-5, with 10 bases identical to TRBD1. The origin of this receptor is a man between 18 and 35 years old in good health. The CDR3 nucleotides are TGTGCCAGCAGTTTGGGGACAGGGGCAGGTGAGCAGTACTTC. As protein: CASSLGTGAGEQYF.